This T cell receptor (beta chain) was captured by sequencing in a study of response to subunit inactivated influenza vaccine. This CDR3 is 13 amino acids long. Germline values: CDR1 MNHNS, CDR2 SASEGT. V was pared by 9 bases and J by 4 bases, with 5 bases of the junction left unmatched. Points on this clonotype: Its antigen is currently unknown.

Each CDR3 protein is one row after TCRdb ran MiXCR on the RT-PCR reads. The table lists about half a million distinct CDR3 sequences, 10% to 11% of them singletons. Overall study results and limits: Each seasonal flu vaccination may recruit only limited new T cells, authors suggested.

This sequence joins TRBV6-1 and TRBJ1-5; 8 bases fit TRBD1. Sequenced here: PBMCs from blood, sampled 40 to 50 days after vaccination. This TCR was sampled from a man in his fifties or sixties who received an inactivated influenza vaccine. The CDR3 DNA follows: TGTGCCAGTGGACAGGGTTGGAATCAGCCCCAGCATTTT. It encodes CASGQGWNQPQHF.